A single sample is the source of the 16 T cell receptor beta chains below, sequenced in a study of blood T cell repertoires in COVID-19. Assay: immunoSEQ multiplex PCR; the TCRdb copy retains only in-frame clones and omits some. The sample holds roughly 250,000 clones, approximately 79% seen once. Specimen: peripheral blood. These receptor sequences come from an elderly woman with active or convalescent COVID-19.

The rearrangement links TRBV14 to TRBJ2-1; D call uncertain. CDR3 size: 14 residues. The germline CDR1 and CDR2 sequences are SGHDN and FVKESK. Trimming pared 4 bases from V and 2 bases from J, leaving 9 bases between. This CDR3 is CASSPARPYNEQFF. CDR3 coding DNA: TGTGCCAGCAGCCCCGCGCGGCCCTACAATGAGCAGTTCTTC.

CDR3 loop: CASSPTVLNSPLHF. The CDR3, as DNA: TGTGCCAGCAGCCCAACGGTCCTAAATTCACCCCTCCACTTT. The genes are TRBV9 and TRBJ1-6, with no clear D. Trimming took off 4 bases at V and 7 bases at J, with 12 bases between the two ends. Per the germline V gene, CDR1 is SGDLS and CDR2 is YYNGEE. The CDR3 spans 14 residues.

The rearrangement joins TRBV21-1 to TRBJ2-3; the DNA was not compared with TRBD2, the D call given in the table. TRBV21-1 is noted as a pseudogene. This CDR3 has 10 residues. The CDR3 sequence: CASLIDTQYF. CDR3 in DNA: TGTGCCAGCCTTATAGATACGCAGTATTTT.

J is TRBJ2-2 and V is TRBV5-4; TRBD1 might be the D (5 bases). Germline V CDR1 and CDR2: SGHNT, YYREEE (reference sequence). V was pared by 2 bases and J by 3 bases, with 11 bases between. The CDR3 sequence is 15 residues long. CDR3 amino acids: CASSFLGADTGELFF. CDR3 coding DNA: TGTGCCAGCAGCTTCCTAGGGGCGGACACCGGGGAGCTGTTTTTT.

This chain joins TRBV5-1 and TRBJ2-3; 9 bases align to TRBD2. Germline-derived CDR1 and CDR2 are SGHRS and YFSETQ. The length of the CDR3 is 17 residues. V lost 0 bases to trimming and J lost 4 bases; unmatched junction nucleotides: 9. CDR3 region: CASSLARGAGGADTQYF. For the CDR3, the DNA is TGCGCCAGCAGCTTGGCCAGAGGAGCGGGGGGAGCAGATACGCAGTATTTT.

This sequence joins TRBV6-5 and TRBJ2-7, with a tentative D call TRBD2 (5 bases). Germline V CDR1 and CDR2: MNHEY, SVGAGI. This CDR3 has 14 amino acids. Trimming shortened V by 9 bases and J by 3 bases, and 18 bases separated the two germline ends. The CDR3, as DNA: TGTGCCAGGAGAGACTACGCGCCGAACTACGAGCAGTACTTC. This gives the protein CARRDYAPNYEQYF.

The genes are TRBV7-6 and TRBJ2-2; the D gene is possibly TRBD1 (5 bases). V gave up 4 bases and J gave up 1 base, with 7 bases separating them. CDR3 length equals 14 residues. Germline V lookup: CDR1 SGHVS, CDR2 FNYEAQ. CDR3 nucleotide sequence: TGTGCCAGCAGCTCCCAGGGGAACACCGGGGAGCTGTTTTTT. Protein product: CASSSQGNTGELFF.

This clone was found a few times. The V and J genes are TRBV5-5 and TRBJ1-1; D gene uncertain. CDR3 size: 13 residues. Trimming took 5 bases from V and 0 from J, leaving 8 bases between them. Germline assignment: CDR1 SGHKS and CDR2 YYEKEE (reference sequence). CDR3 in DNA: TGTGCCAGCAGTTTTCAGATGAACACTGAAGCTTTCTTT. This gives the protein CASSFQMNTEAFF.

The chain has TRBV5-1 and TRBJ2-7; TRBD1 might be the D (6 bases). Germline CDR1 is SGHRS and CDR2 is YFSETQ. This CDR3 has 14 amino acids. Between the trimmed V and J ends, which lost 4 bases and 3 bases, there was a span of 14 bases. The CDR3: CASSPIWDNYEQYF. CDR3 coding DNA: TGCGCCAGCAGCCCTATCTGGGACAACTACGAGCAGTACTTC.

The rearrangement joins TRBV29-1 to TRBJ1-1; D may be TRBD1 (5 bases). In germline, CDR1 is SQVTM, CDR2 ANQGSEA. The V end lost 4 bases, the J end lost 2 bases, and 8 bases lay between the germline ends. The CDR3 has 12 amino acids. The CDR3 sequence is CSVAWTNTEAFF. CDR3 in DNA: TGCAGCGTTGCTTGGACAAACACTGAAGCTTTCTTT.

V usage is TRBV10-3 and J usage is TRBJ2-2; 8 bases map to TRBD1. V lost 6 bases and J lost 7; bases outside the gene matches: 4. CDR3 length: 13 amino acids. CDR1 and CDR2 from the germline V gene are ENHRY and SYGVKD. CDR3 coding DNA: TGTGCCATCAGCAGGGGGCGCGGCGGGGAGCTGTTTTTT. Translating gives CAISRGRGGELFF.

In DNA, the CDR3 is TGTGCCAGCAGTCCACCAGGGGCAGGGGGCTACACCTTC. Protein product: CASSPPGAGGYTF. The chain uses TRBV2 and TRBJ1-2, with TRBD1 as a possible D gene (6 bases). The CDR3 is 13 amino acids. CDR1 and CDR2 from the germline V gene are SNHLY and FYNNEI. Trimming pared 5 bases from V and 8 bases from J, leaving 15 bases between.

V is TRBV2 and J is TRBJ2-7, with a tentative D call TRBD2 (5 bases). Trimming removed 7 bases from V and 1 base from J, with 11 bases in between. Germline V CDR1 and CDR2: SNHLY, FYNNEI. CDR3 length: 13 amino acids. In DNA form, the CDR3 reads TGTGCCAGCAAATTCGAGGGATCCTACGAGCAGTACTTC. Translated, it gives CASKFEGSYEQYF.

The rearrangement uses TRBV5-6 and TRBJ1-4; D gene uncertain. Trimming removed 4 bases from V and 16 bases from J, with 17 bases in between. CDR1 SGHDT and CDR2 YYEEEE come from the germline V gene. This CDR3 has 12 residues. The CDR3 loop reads CASSLRVGSGFF. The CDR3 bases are TGTGCCAGCAGCCTGCGGGTTGGGTCGGGGTTTTTT.

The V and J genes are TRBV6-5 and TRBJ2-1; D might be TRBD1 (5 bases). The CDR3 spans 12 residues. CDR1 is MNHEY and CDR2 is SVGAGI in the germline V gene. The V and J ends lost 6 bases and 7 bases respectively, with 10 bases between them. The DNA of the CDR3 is TGTGCCAGCAGCAGGGTCGGGAATGAGCAGTTCTTC. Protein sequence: CASSRVGNEQFF.

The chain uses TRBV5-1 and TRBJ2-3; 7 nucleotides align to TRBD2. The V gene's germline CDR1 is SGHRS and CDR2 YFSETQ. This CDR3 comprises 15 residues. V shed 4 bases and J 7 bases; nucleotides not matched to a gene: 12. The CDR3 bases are TGCGCCAGCAGCCCGCGGGGGACCTTCTCTAATACGCAGTATTTT. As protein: CASSPRGTFSNTQYF.